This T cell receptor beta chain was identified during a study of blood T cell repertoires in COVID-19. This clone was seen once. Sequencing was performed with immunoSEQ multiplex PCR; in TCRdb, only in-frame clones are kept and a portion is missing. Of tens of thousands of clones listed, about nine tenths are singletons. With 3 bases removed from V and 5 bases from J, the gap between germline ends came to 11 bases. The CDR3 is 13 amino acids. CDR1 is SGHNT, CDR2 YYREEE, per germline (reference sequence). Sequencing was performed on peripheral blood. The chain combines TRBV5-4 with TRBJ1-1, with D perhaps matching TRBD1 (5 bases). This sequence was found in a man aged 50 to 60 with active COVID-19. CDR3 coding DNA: TGTGCCAGCAGCTGGGGCATTGAAACTGAAGCTTTCTTT. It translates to CASSWGIETEAFF.